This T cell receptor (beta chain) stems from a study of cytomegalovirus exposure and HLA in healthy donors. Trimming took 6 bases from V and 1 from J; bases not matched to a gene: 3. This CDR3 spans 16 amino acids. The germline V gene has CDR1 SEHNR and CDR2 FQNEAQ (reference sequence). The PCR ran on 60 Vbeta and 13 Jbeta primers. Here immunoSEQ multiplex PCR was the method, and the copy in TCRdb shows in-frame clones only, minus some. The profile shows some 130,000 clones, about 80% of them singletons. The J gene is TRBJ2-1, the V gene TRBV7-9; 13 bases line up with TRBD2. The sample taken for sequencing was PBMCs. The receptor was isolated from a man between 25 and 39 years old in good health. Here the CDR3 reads CASRLAGGGSYNEQFF. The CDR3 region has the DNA TGTGCCAGCAGACTAGCGGGAGGGGGGTCCTACAATGAGCAGTTCTTC.